The next 10 T cell receptor beta chains were all read from a single sample in a study of blood T cell repertoires in COVID-19. Assay used: immunoSEQ multiplex PCR; TCRdb lists only in-frame clones, some missing. Here the sample spans approximately 460,000 clones, roughly 89% being singletons. The sequencing sample was made of peripheral blood. The receptors originated from a young man with COVID-19, enrolled during active disease.

This clone was detected once. The chain has TRBV5-4 and TRBJ1-1; D is unclear. CDR3 size: 11 residues. CDR1 and CDR2 (germline): SGHNT, YYREEE (reference sequence). Trimming shortened V by 5 bases and J by 7 bases, and 9 bases separated the two germline ends. The CDR3 DNA is TGTGCCAGCAGATATGGGAGTGAAGCTTTCTTT. Amino acids: CASRYGSEAFF.

This chain connects TRBV19 to TRBJ2-6; D uncertain. CDR1 and CDR2 from the germline V gene are LNHDA and SQIVND (reference sequence). CDR3 size: 15 residues. The V end was cut by 3 bases, the J end by 1 base, with 7 bases between. The CDR3 bases are TGTGCCAGTAGTATCGAGCTGTCTGGGGCCAACGTCCTGACTTTC. Protein product: CASSIELSGANVLTF.

A single count supports this clone. V gene TRBV7-3 combines with J gene TRBJ2-5; 9 positions match TRBD2. V lost 3 bases, J lost 4 bases, and 3 bases stayed unmatched. CDR1 is SGHTA, CDR2 FQGTGA, per germline. The CDR3 spans 14 residues. The CDR3 sequence: CASSFSGRGETQYF. The CDR3 region has the DNA TGTGCCAGCAGCTTTAGCGGGAGAGGAGAGACCCAGTACTTC.

The chain joins TRBV6-5 to TRBJ2-2; D call uncertain. The CDR3 spans 13 residues. Looked up from germline, CDR1 is MNHEY and CDR2 is SVGAGI. The V end lost 6 bases, the J end lost 7 bases, and 12 bases lay between the germline ends. The CDR3 DNA reads as TGTGCCAGCAGGAGAGACATGGGCGGGGAGCTGTTTTTT. This encodes CASRRDMGGELFF.

The chain couples TRBV9 to TRBJ2-7, with no clear D. This CDR3 spans 13 amino acids. V dropped 1 base and J dropped 6 bases, with 11 bases sitting between them. From germline, CDR1 is SGDLS and CDR2 YYNGEE. CDR3 region: CASSVHPQAEQYF. CDR3 in DNA: TGTGCCAGCAGCGTACACCCCCAGGCCGAGCAGTACTTC.

The chain uses TRBV2 and TRBJ2-1; D is unclear. Trimming removed 4 bases from V and 3 bases from J, with 4 bases in between. The germline CDR1 and CDR2 sequences are SNHLY and FYNNEI. This CDR3 contains 12 residues. CDR3 DNA sequence: TGTGCCAGCAGTGCCAACTACAATGAGCAGTTCTTC. It encodes CASSANYNEQFF.

This sequence joins TRBV15 and TRBJ2-7; D gene uncertain. This CDR3 comprises 12 residues. The germline V gene encodes CDR1 LNHNV and CDR2 YYDKDF (reference sequence). Between the trimmed V and J ends, which lost 5 bases and 6 bases, there was a span of 11 bases. CDR3 nucleotides: TGTGCCACCAGCCTCGAGTCTGGCGAGCAGTACTTC. This sequence encodes CATSLESGEQYF. Full variable domain (remainder filled in from reference TRBV15 and TRBJ2-7): DAMVIQNPRYQVTQFGKPVTLSCSQTLNHNVMYWYQQKSSQAPKLLFHYYDKDFNNEADTPDNFQSRRPNTSFCFLDIRSPGLGDTAMYLCATSLESGEQYFGPGTRLTVT.

The chain carries TRBV2 and TRBJ2-7, with D possibly matching TRBD1 (5 bases). Between the trimmed V and J ends, which lost 7 bases and 0 bases, there was a span of 10 bases. The CDR3 is 13 amino acids. Germline CDR1 and CDR2: SNHLY and FYNNEI. The CDR3 is CASMGQHSYEQYF. The CDR3 DNA sequence: TGTGCCAGCATGGGGCAGCACTCCTACGAGCAGTACTTC.

This clone was counted once. This chain joins TRBV2 and TRBJ1-6; 11 nucleotides line up with TRBD1. V trimming: 4 bases; J trimming: 8 bases; junction bases outside the gene matches: 1. This CDR3 comprises 14 residues. CDR1 and CDR2 (germline): SNHLY, FYNNEI. As DNA, the CDR3 is TGTGCCAGCAGTGGGACAGGGGGCGATTCACCCCTCCACTTT. Residues: CASSGTGGDSPLHF.

This rearrangement joins TRBV30 to TRBJ1-2, with D hard to call. The V and J ends lost 2 bases and 6 bases respectively, with 10 bases between them. The germline V gene encodes CDR1 GTSNPN and CDR2 SVGIG (reference sequence). CDR3 length: 12 residues. CDR3 sequence reads: CAWSLYTDGYTF. The CDR3 DNA sequence: TGTGCCTGGAGTCTGTACACCGATGGCTACACCTTC.